A single sample gave rise to the 21 T cell receptor beta chains below, sequenced in a study of cytomegalovirus exposure and HLA in healthy donors. Profiling relied on immunoSEQ multiplex PCR, and the TCRdb table lists in-frame clones only, not all of them. The table lists 90,000 to 150,000 clones, more than 70% of them singletons. Specimen: PBMCs. Receptor source: a woman aged 30 to 39 in good health and CMV-seronegative.

CDR3 amino acids: CASSEGGFSNRQYF. The CDR3 region has the DNA TGTGCCAGCAGTGAGGGGGGATTTTCGAATCGGCAGTACTTC. This chain links TRBV6-1 with TRBJ2-7, with D maybe TRBD2 (6 bases). This CDR3 contains 14 residues. The V and J ends lost 3 bases and 9 bases respectively, with 18 bases between them. Germline V gene sequence: CDR1 MNHNS, CDR2 SASEGT.

V is TRBV30 and J is TRBJ2-7; tentatively, D is TRBD1 (5 bases). The CDR3 spans 16 residues. Germline CDR1 reads GTSNPN; CDR2 reads SVGIG (reference sequence). Trimming took 0 bases from V and 2 from J, leaving 17 bases between them. The CDR3 coding sequence is TGTGCCTGGAGTGTATCCCCCGACAGAAGACCCTACGAGCAGTACTTC. Translating it yields CAWSVSPDRRPYEQYF.

The V gene is TRBV5-1, the J gene TRBJ2-1; the D gene is possibly TRBD2 (7 bases). The germline V gene encodes CDR1 SGHRS and CDR2 YFSETQ. The CDR3 totals 14 residues. The V end lost 6 bases, the J end lost 2 bases, and 12 bases lay between the germline ends. The DNA of the CDR3 is TGCGCCAGCACCTTAGGGGGGGCCTACAATGAGCAGTTCTTC. Its translation: CASTLGGAYNEQFF.

This clone was counted once. V gene TRBV7-2 combines with J gene TRBJ1-3, with D tentatively TRBD1 (6 bases). Germline V lookup: CDR1 SGHTA, CDR2 FQGNSA. V was cut by 4 bases and J by 0 bases, with 13 bases left in between. CDR3 length equals 16 residues. Here the CDR3 reads CASSSQTGTSGNTIYF. The CDR3 bases are TGTGCCAGCAGCTCCCAAACAGGGACCTCTGGAAACACCATATATTTT.

J is TRBJ2-1 and V is TRBV18, with 11 bases that match TRBD1. There are 17 residues in the CDR3. The V segment lost 3 bases and the J segment 1 base; nucleotides outside the gene matches: 5. CDR1 and CDR2 from the germline V gene are KGHSH and LQKENI. The CDR3 sequence is CASSPRGTGGSYNEQFF. The CDR3 DNA reads TGTGCCAGCTCACCCCGAGGGACAGGGGGGTCCTACAATGAGCAGTTCTTC.

The chain has TRBV5-1 and TRBJ1-3; D might be TRBD1 (6 bases). V lost 4 bases and J lost 4, with 15 bases in between. Per germline, CDR1 SGHRS and CDR2 YFSETQ. The CDR3 is 15 amino acids. CDR3 sequence reads: CASSLGGEGGNTIYF. The CDR3 coding sequence is TGCGCCAGCAGCCTAGGGGGGGAAGGAGGAAACACCATATATTTT.

The chain carries TRBV27 and TRBJ1-1; D gene ambiguous. CDR3 length equals 13 residues. From germline, CDR1 is MNHEY and CDR2 SMNVEV (reference sequence). V lost 5 bases to trimming and J lost 5 bases, with 12 bases between them. The CDR3, as DNA: TGTGCCAGCAGTAGATTAAGGCGGACTGAAGCTTTCTTT. Residues: CASSRLRRTEAFF.

This rearrangement joins TRBV5-1 to TRBJ1-3, with TRBD1 matching over 9 bases. Germline assignment: CDR1 SGHRS and CDR2 YFSETQ. The CDR3 extends over 16 amino acids. V shed 0 bases and J 4 bases; nucleotides not matched to a gene: 5. The CDR3: CASSLGDRARGNTIYF. In DNA form, the CDR3 reads TGCGCCAGCAGCTTGGGGGACAGGGCGCGGGGAAACACCATATATTTT.

The chain recombines TRBV19 with TRBJ1-5; 7 nucleotides line up with TRBD1. J gave up 4 bases and V 5 bases, and 11 bases lay outside the gene matches. CDR1 is LNHDA and CDR2 is SQIVND in the germline V gene (reference sequence). The CDR3 consists of 16 residues. The CDR3 here is CASSRRLGTANQPQHF. CDR3 DNA: TGTGCCAGTAGTCGTCGGCTCGGGACAGCTAATCAGCCCCAGCATTTT.

The genes are TRBV7-2 and TRBJ2-7; 10 bases map to TRBD1. Germline values: CDR1 SGHTA, CDR2 FQGNSA. CDR3 length: 15 residues. Unmatched junction bases numbered 9, after V lost 4 bases and J lost 6 bases. The CDR3 reads CASSSRQGALLEQYF. Written as DNA, the CDR3 is TGTGCCAGCAGCTCCAGACAGGGGGCGCTTCTCGAGCAGTACTTC. The variable domain in full, completed from reference TRBV7-2 and TRBJ2-7, reads GAGVSQSPSNKVTEKGKDVELRCDPISGHTALYWYRQSLGQGLEFLIYFQGNSAPDKSGLPSDRFSAERTGGSVSTLTIQRTQQEDSAVYLCASSSRQGALLEQYFGPGTRLTVT.

This clone has more than one count but fewer than ten. The genes are TRBV7-9 and TRBJ1-1, with 8 bases matching TRBD1. CDR3 length: 18 residues. The V and J ends lost 5 bases and 1 base, in that order; junction bases with no gene match: 15. CDR1 and CDR2 from the germline V gene are SEHNR and FQNEAQ (reference sequence). CDR3 loop: CASSPGDGGGQENTEAFF. The CDR3 nucleotides read TGTGCCAGCAGCCCCGGGGATGGTGGGGGACAGGAGAACACTGAAGCTTTCTTT.

The chain employs TRBV6-5 and TRBJ2-5, with a tentative D call TRBD1 (5 bases). CDR1 and CDR2 (germline): MNHEY, SVGAGI. Trimming pared 0 bases from V and 5 bases from J, leaving 16 bases between. CDR3 length equals 16 residues. The CDR3 region has the DNA TGTGCCAGCAGTTACTCCTCCAGGGCAGGTCGGGAGACCCAGTACTTC. Encoded protein: CASSYSSRAGRETQYF.

The chain uses TRBV7-3 and TRBJ2-5; 7 bases fit TRBD1. The J segment lost 5 bases and the V segment lost 1 base, leaving 1 base of the junction unmatched. The germline V gene has CDR1 SGHTA and CDR2 FQGTGA. CDR3 size: 13 residues. The CDR3 spells CASSLKGAETQYF. DNA for the CDR3: TGTGCCAGCAGCTTAAAGGGGGCCGAGACCCAGTACTTC.

In its sample, this clone was seen a few times. The rearrangement uses TRBV19 and TRBJ2-2; D may be TRBD2 (6 bases). This CDR3 is 13 amino acids long. Germline values: CDR1 LNHDA, CDR2 SQIVND (reference sequence). V lost 5 bases and J lost 3, with 7 bases in between. In DNA, the CDR3 is TGTGCCAGTAGTTGGGGGGACACCGGGGAGCTGTTTTTT. This codes for CASSWGDTGELFF.

The chain carries TRBV18 and TRBJ1-6; a possible D gene is TRBD1 (6 bases). There are 14 residues in the CDR3. Germline V gene sequence: CDR1 KGHSH, CDR2 LQKENI. V lost 3 bases, J lost 7 bases, and 10 bases lay in between. The chain's CDR3 is CASSPDSLNSPLHF. The DNA of the CDR3 is TGTGCCAGCTCACCGGACAGCCTAAATTCACCCCTCCACTTT.

This clone was counted once. This sequence joins TRBV30 and TRBJ1-1; TRBD1 matches at 7 bases. Germline V CDR1 and CDR2: GTSNPN, SVGIG (reference sequence). The CDR3 totals 13 residues. The V gene end was trimmed by 5 bases and the J gene end by 2 bases; junction bases not matched to a gene: 5. CDR3 bases: TGTGCCTGGGGCGGGACAGCTAACACTGAAGCTTTCTTT. It yields the protein CAWGGTANTEAFF.

The chain carries TRBV5-4 and TRBJ1-2, with 7 bases identical to TRBD1. Trimming took 3 bases from V and 0 from J; bases not matched to a gene: 5. Per germline, CDR1 SGHNT and CDR2 YYREEE (reference sequence). CDR3 length equals 15 residues. CDR3 amino acids: CASSYWDSSNYGYTF. The CDR3 DNA is TGTGCCAGCAGCTATTGGGACAGTTCTAACTATGGCTACACCTTC.

The chain is built from TRBV5-1 and TRBJ2-5; 15 positions agree with TRBD2. Per germline, CDR1 SGHRS and CDR2 YFSETQ. The CDR3 extends over 18 amino acids. J was trimmed by 0 bases and V by 2 bases; bases with no gene match: 5. CDR3 region: CASSFRGTSGGYQETQYF. The DNA for the CDR3 is TGCGCCAGCAGCTTTAGAGGGACTAGCGGGGGGTACCAAGAGACCCAGTACTTC.

V gene TRBV2 combines with J gene TRBJ1-4; D is ambiguous. Per the germline V gene, CDR1 is SNHLY and CDR2 is FYNNEI. The CDR3 is made up of 11 amino acids. Trimming cost V 1 base and J 15 bases, with 9 bases left between them. CDR3 nucleotide sequence: TGTGCCAGCAGTGAAGTTGGGAGGGTGTTTTTT. As protein: CASSEVGRVFF.

This sequence joins TRBV5-5 and TRBJ1-4, with D perhaps matching TRBD1 (6 bases). The CDR3 loop spans 13 amino acids. Per germline, CDR1 SGHKS and CDR2 YYEKEE (reference sequence). Trimming took off 2 bases at V and 6 bases at J, with 8 bases between the two ends. For the CDR3, the DNA is TGTGCCAGCAGCTTCGGGACATATGAAAAACTGTTTTTT. This codes for CASSFGTYEKLFF. Based on the CDR3 plus reference TRBV5-5 and TRBJ1-4, the full variable domain is DAGVTQSPTHLIKTRGQQVTLRCSPISGHKSVSWYQQVLGQGPQFIFQYYEKEERGRGNFPDRFSARQFPNYSSELNVNALLLGDSALYLCASSFGTYEKLFFGSGTQLSVL.

In this sample, this clone turned up once. The chain links TRBV7-2 to TRBJ1-5; 11 bases match TRBD1. Germline V gene sequence: CDR1 SGHTA, CDR2 FQGNSA. V lost 1 base, J lost 4 bases, and 3 bases stayed unmatched. The CDR3 contains 16 residues. Written as DNA, the CDR3 is TGTGCCAGCAGCTTAGGGGGACAGGGGGGAAATCAGCCCCAGCATTTT. Translated: CASSLGGQGGNQPQHF.